This TCR beta chain was recorded in a study of blood T cell repertoires in COVID-19. Across the study: The United States, Italy and Spain supplied acute and convalescent COVID-19 samples. Nucleic acid was either cDNA or gDNA, and it came from T cells, B-cell-depleted T cells, or PBMCs.

Some clones are missing from TCRdb's copy, which holds only in-frame ones; the method was immunoSEQ multiplex PCR. Here the sample spans about 380,000 clones, 85% being singletons. The origin of this receptor is a woman aged 18-35 years with acute or convalescent COVID-19. Sequenced sample: peripheral blood.

The DNA for the CDR3 is TGTGCCAGCATGCCCAGGGGGAATAGCAATCAGCCCCAGCATTTT. Its translation: CASMPRGNSNQPQHF. V gene TRBV6-6 combines with J gene TRBJ1-5; 7 bases map to TRBD1. CDR3 length: 15 amino acids. Germline loops: CDR1 MNHNY, CDR2 SVGAGI (reference sequence). With 7 bases clipped from V and 0 bases from J, the junction kept 6 bases outside the gene matches.